A single sample is the source of the 29 T cell receptor beta chains below, sequenced in a study of cytomegalovirus exposure and HLA in healthy donors (dated by TCRdb to about 2017). Library construction relied on the immunoSEQ multiplex PCR assay. For the multiplex PCR, a mixture combining 60 forward primers for TCR Vbeta segments and 13 reverse primers for TCR Jbeta segments was used. Entries here come from immuneACCESS through TCRdb and include only in-frame sequences with V and J called. Some clones fail to appear in such tables; in the studies checked, an unresolved V gene covers under half of the shortfall, and the cause of the remainder is unknown. The sample has under 150,000 clones on record, over 70% of them singletons. The ten largest clones add up to over 1.5% of the sample. What was sequenced was PBMCs. The receptors shown here come from a woman between 35 and 50 years old in good health and CMV-seronegative.

This clone occurred once. The chain carries TRBV5-6 and TRBJ2-7; unclear D gene. The V end was cut by 4 bases, the J end by 0 bases, with 20 bases between. The CDR3 length is 17 residues. Germline V CDR1 and CDR2: SGHDT, YYEEEE. The CDR3 spells CASSLARSVGASYEQYF. The CDR3 DNA reads as TGTGCCAGCAGCCTGGCGAGGTCCGTCGGCGCCTCCTACGAGCAGTACTTC.

The chain carries TRBV6-6 and TRBJ1-2, with 7 bases matching TRBD1. Trimming at V came to 6 bases and at J to 10 bases, leaving 11 bases not matched to a gene. Germline CDR1 reads MNHNY; CDR2 reads SVGAGI (reference sequence). The length of the CDR3 is 13 residues. The CDR3 sequence: CASRETVQGDYTF. As DNA, the CDR3 is TGTGCCAGCAGAGAGACGGTCCAGGGGGACTACACCTTC.

This clone was seen just once. V gene TRBV9 combines with J gene TRBJ2-2; 8 bases line up with TRBD2. Germline values: CDR1 SGDLS, CDR2 YYNGEE. The V and J ends lost 0 bases and 0 bases, in that order; junction bases with no gene match: 7. The CDR3 has 18 amino acids. The CDR3 DNA sequence: TGTGCCAGCAGCGTAGAAGACGGGGGGGCCGCGAACACCGGGGAGCTGTTTTTT. Residues: CASSVEDGGAANTGELFF.

The rearrangement uses TRBV7-9 and TRBJ1-2; no reliable D call. Germline V gene lookup returns CDR1 SEHNR and CDR2 FQNEAQ (reference sequence). V lost 0 bases to trimming and J lost 6 bases, with 8 bases between them. The CDR3 contains 13 residues. CDR3 loop: CASSLAAGNGYTF. CDR3 DNA sequence: TGTGCCAGCAGCTTAGCAGCGGGGAATGGCTACACCTTC.

This chain uses TRBV28 with TRBJ2-2, with D unclear. Deletions cut 3 bases from V and 0 bases from J, with 8 bases between. CDR1 and CDR2 (germline): MDHEN, SYDVKM. The CDR3 totals 15 residues. CDR3 bases: TGTGCCAGCAGTTTCTTTTTAACGAACACCGGGGAGCTGTTTTTT. Protein: CASSFFLTNTGELFF.

This clone has just a few counts. The chain couples TRBV19 to TRBJ2-5; no definite D call. The end of the DNA is better explained by TRBJ2-7, so the J call may be wrong. In germline, CDR1 is LNHDA, CDR2 SQIVND (reference sequence). CDR3 length: 12 amino acids. In DNA form, the CDR3 reads TGTGCCAGTAGTATAGGGTCCAGCGAGCAGTACTTC. Translating gives CASSIGSSEQYF.

CDR3 protein: CASSIRGPVTEAFF. DNA for the CDR3: TGTGCCAGCAGTATAAGGGGGCCGGTCACTGAAGCTTTCTTT. The chain uses TRBV27 and TRBJ1-1; 7 positions match TRBD1. Germline V gives CDR1 MNHEY, CDR2 SMNVEV (reference sequence). This CDR3 is 14 amino acids long. The V gene end was trimmed by 5 bases and the J gene end by 4 bases; junction bases not matched to a gene: 7.

V gene TRBV7-9 combines with J gene TRBJ2-5; D perhaps matches TRBD2 (5 bases). Trimming took 6 bases from V and 5 from J, leaving 13 bases between them. CDR3 length equals 13 residues. Germline V CDR1 and CDR2: SEHNR, FQNEAQ (reference sequence). The CDR3 region is CASRSPGYETQYF. The CDR3 nucleotides are TGTGCCAGCAGGTCCCCGGGGTACGAGACCCAGTACTTC.

The chain is built from TRBV30 and TRBJ2-5, with D possibly TRBD1 on 5 matching bases. The CDR3 covers 14 residues. CDR1 is GTSNPN, CDR2 SVGIG, per germline (reference sequence). Trimming left V 0 bases short and J 5 bases short, with 13 bases between. CDR3 nucleotide sequence: TGTGCCTGGAGTGTAAGCAGGGTAGGGGAGACCCAGTACTTC. As protein: CAWSVSRVGETQYF.

The CDR3, as DNA: TGCGCCAGCAGCCCGTCAGGGGGCGGTCAGCCCCAGCATTTT. This codes for CASSPSGGGQPQHF. The V call is TRBV5-1, the J call TRBJ1-5, with 8 positions matching TRBD1. Germline lookup yields CDR1 SGHRS and CDR2 YFSETQ. The CDR3 contains 14 residues. Trimming at V came to 4 bases and at J to 6 bases, leaving 6 bases not matched to a gene.

V usage is TRBV28 and J usage is TRBJ1-2, with D possibly matching TRBD1 (5 bases). Germline lookup yields CDR1 MDHEN and CDR2 SYDVKM. Trimming left V 6 bases short and J 4 bases short, with 15 bases between. This CDR3 contains 14 residues. The CDR3 DNA is TGTGCCAGCAGGAGGGGAGGGGAGGGCTATGGCTACACCTTC. Translation gives CASRRGGEGYGYTF.

This chain's CDR3 is CASSSSKGVIYEQYF. DNA of the CDR3: TGTGCCAGCAGTTCGTCGAAGGGGGTAATCTACGAGCAGTACTTC. This chain joins TRBV28 and TRBJ2-7; TRBD1 might be the D (6 bases). The CDR3 is 15 residues long. The V and J ends lost 4 bases and 3 bases respectively, with 16 bases between them. The V gene's germline CDR1 is MDHEN and CDR2 SYDVKM.

The chain carries TRBV11-1 and TRBJ2-2; TRBD1 agrees at 7 bases. The ends lost 4 bases at V and 0 bases at J; junction bases unmatched: 5. There are 16 residues in the CDR3. Germline V CDR1 and CDR2: SGHAT, FQDESV (reference sequence). Here the CDR3 DNA reads TGTGCCAGCAGCTCTCGACAGGGTTCGAACACCGGGGAGCTGTTTTTT. It encodes CASSSRQGSNTGELFF.

This chain connects TRBV7-3 to TRBJ2-1; TRBD2 matches at 9 bases. The junction had 0 bases not matched to a gene; V was cut back by 5 bases and J by 4 bases. This CDR3 is 13 amino acids long. CDR1 and CDR2 (germline): SGHTA, FQGTGA. CDR3 nucleotides: TGTGCCAGCAGCGCGGGGGGGTACAATGAGCAGTTCTTC. Protein sequence: CASSAGGYNEQFF. The whole variable domain, filled in from reference TRBV7-3 and TRBJ2-1, reads GAGVSQTPSNKVTEKGKYVELRCDPISGHTALYWYRQSLGQGPEFLIYFQGTGAADDSGLPNDRFFAVRPEGSVSTLKIQRTERGDSAVYLCASSAGGYNEQFFGPGTRLTVL.

The chain has TRBV7-3 and TRBJ2-3, with 11 positions matching TRBD2. CDR1 SGHTA and CDR2 FQGTGA come from the germline V gene. The trim removed 5 bases at V and 8 bases at J, leaving 12 bases unmatched. This CDR3 region has 16 residues. CDR3 nucleotide sequence: TGTGCCAGCAGCCCACGAGGGGGTAGCGGGGGGGGTACGCAGTATTTT. Residues: CASSPRGGSGGGTQYF.

The chain combines TRBV30 with TRBJ2-2, with D possibly being TRBD1 (5 bases). Trimming shortened V by 4 bases and J by 6 bases, and 9 bases separated the two germline ends. This CDR3 is built from 12 residues. Germline CDR1 is GTSNPN and CDR2 is SVGIG (reference sequence). The CDR3 spells CAWTKGPGELFF. Written as DNA, the CDR3 is TGTGCCTGGACAAAGGGGCCCGGGGAGCTGTTTTTT.

The sample holds a few counts of this clone. The chain joins TRBV28 to TRBJ2-2, with TRBD2 matching over 11 bases. V trimming: 5 bases; J trimming: 6 bases; junction bases outside the gene matches: 8. The CDR3 has 16 amino acids. The V gene's germline CDR1 is MDHEN and CDR2 SYDVKM. CDR3 sequence reads: CASSVLLAGAPGELFF. The CDR3 nucleotides are TGTGCCAGCAGTGTTCTACTAGCGGGAGCCCCCGGGGAGCTGTTTTTT.

The chain couples TRBV7-9 to TRBJ2-5; 10 nucleotides match TRBD2. The CDR3 has 19 residues. Germline loops: CDR1 SEHNR, CDR2 FQNEAQ (reference sequence). V was pared by 0 bases and J by 1 base, with 11 bases of the junction left unmatched. In DNA, the CDR3 is TGTGCCAGCAGCTTAGCGACGTGGACTAGCGGCAGCGGCCAAGAGACCCAGTACTTC. Amino acid sequence: CASSLATWTSGSGQETQYF.

The rearrangement links TRBV19 to TRBJ1-1; D perhaps matches TRBD1 (5 bases). With 7 bases removed from V and 0 bases from J, the gap between germline ends came to 12 bases. Looked up from germline, CDR1 is LNHDA and CDR2 is SQIVND (reference sequence). The CDR3 length is 14 residues. The CDR3 here is CASNAAGLNTEAFF. The CDR3 bases are TGTGCCAGTAACGCCGCAGGGCTGAACACTGAAGCTTTCTTT.

The rearrangement joins TRBV27 to TRBJ2-3; D possibly corresponds to TRBD1 (6 bases). The CDR3 contains 15 residues. Trimming took 4 bases from V and 2 from J, leaving 13 bases between them. The germline V gene encodes CDR1 MNHEY and CDR2 SMNVEV (reference sequence). The CDR3 nucleotides read TGTGCCAGCAGTTCCGGACAGAGCCTCACAGATACGCAGTATTTT. This sequence encodes CASSSGQSLTDTQYF.

The J gene is TRBJ1-4, the V gene TRBV27; D unclear. V lost 4 bases, J lost 7 bases, and 7 bases lay in between. Germline V CDR1 and CDR2: MNHEY, SMNVEV (reference sequence). This CDR3 has 12 residues. The CDR3 bases are TGTGCCAGCAGTTATAGAGGTGAAAAACTGTTTTTT. Translating gives CASSYRGEKLFF.

On this clone itself: This same CDR3 is encoded by further DNA sequences in the sample. The CDR3 coding sequence is TGTGCCAGCAGCACCGACTGGCGAAGCTCCTACAATGAGCAGTTCTTC. It specifies CASSTDWRSSYNEQFF. The rearrangement links TRBV7-3 to TRBJ2-1; D not resolved. V was trimmed by 5 bases and J by 0 bases, leaving 14 bases between them. The CDR3 consists of 16 residues. From germline, CDR1 is SGHTA and CDR2 FQGTGA.

This chain uses TRBV5-1 with TRBJ1-3; 7 bases fit TRBD1. Trimming at V came to 5 bases and at J to 4 bases, leaving 9 bases not matched to a gene. CDR1 and CDR2 from the germline V gene are SGHRS and YFSETQ. CDR3 length equals 15 residues. CDR3 amino acids: CASSLKGGEGNTIYF. The DNA of the CDR3 is TGCGCCAGCAGTCTTAAAGGGGGCGAAGGAAACACCATATATTTT.

The sample holds a few counts of this clone. This chain connects TRBV6-1 to TRBJ1-5; the D gene is possibly TRBD1 (5 bases). V was trimmed by 5 bases and J by 0 bases, leaving 8 bases between them. The CDR3 sequence is 14 residues long. Germline V lookup: CDR1 MNHNS, CDR2 SASEGT. The chain's CDR3 is CASSSQGSNQPQHF. DNA for the CDR3: TGTGCCAGCAGTTCGCAGGGTAGCAATCAGCCCCAGCATTTT.

This chain joins TRBV2 and TRBJ2-1; TRBD2 matches at 8 bases. Germline lookup yields CDR1 SNHLY and CDR2 FYNNEI. The CDR3 runs to 17 residues. J gave up 2 bases and V 10 bases, and 16 bases lay outside the gene matches. CDR3 sequence: CATKPPDSGSPYNEQFF. The CDR3 DNA reads as TGTGCCACCAAACCTCCGGACAGCGGGAGCCCCTACAATGAGCAGTTCTTC. The whole variable domain, filled in from reference TRBV2 and TRBJ2-1, reads EPEVTQTPSHQVTQMGQEVILRCVPISNHLYFYWYRQILGQKVEFLVSFYNNEISEKSEIFDDQFSVERPDGSNFTLKIRSTKLEDSAMYFCATKPPDSGSPYNEQFFGPGTRLTVL.

The genes are TRBV7-2 and TRBJ1-5, with D uncertain. Trimming removed 1 base at V and 1 base at J, with 8 bases between. The CDR3 is made up of 15 amino acids. CDR1 SGHTA and CDR2 FQGNSA come from the germline V gene. For the CDR3, the DNA is TGTGCCAGCAGCTTAGTCAGCGAGAGCAATCAGCCCCAGCATTTT. As protein: CASSLVSESNQPQHF.

The chain has TRBV19 and TRBJ2-1; TRBD2 might be the D (6 bases). V dropped 3 bases and J dropped 7 bases, with 10 bases sitting between them. The CDR3 is made up of 13 amino acids. Germline values: CDR1 LNHDA, CDR2 SQIVND (reference sequence). CDR3 sequence reads: CASSMGLTNEQFF. The CDR3 DNA sequence: TGTGCCAGTAGTATGGGACTGACTAATGAGCAGTTCTTC.

The gene calls are TRBV6-6 and TRBJ1-5; D gene unclear. CDR3 size: 14 residues. Germline assignment: CDR1 MNHNY and CDR2 SVGAGI (reference sequence). Trimming stripped 6 bases from V and 0 bases from J, with 9 bases between. The CDR3: CASSTSGSNQPQHF. The CDR3 bases are TGTGCCAGCAGCACCTCAGGTAGCAATCAGCCCCAGCATTTT.

The V gene is TRBV9, the J gene TRBJ2-1; 12 nucleotides match TRBD2. V was pared by 3 bases and J by 4 bases, with 2 bases of the junction left unmatched. Germline CDR1 reads SGDLS; CDR2 reads YYNGEE. This CDR3 region has 15 residues. CDR3 sequence: CASSAGTSGYNEQFF. In nucleotides, the CDR3 is TGTGCCAGCAGCGCCGGGACTAGCGGGTACAATGAGCAGTTCTTC. Combining the CDR3 with reference TRBV9 and TRBJ2-1 gives the whole variable domain DSGVTQTPKHLITATGQRVTLRCSPRSGDLSVYWYQQSLDQGLQFLIQYYNGEERAKGNILERFSAQQFPDLHSELNLSSLELGDSALYFCASSAGTSGYNEQFFGPGTRLTVL.